This TCR beta chain is drawn from a study of T-cell memory formation after mild COVID-19. Points from the study as a whole: Certain responding clones were present in pre-infection memory, suggesting participation of cross-reactive memory. Balance between CD4 and CD8 was seen in clones contracting day 15 to 85, and a CD4+ lean was seen in later expanders. CM and EM subsets held most contracting CD4+ clones; EMRA held CD8+ ones.

CDR3 size: 13 residues. In germline, CDR1 is DFQATT, CDR2 SNEGSKA (reference sequence). The germline V and J ends were trimmed by 6 bases and 5 bases, with 16 bases remaining between them. TCRdb re-called the 5' RACE reads with MiXCR, one entry per CDR3 protein. The repertoire holds 300,000 to 400,000 distinct CDR3 sequences, with 28% as singletons. Details on this clonotype: Its matching antigen is unknown.

The V gene is TRBV20-1, the J gene TRBJ1-1; D gene uncertain. Sequencing was done on a sample of PBMCs or a T cell subset sorted from them (not recorded which). This clonotype originated in an adult woman who had mild COVID-19 (a few samples of this study predate the infection). Cell type and time point are not known. In DNA form, the CDR3 reads TGCAGTGCCCCGGCAGAGGGAGGAACTGAAGCTTTCTTT. Translation: CSAPAEGGTEAFF.